These 2 T cell receptor beta chains came from one sample sequenced in a study of Graves' ophthalmopathy and Graves' hyperthyroidism. TCR beta CDR3 amplification used RNA transcripts. HTBI primers were used in a first-round RT-PCR, which preceded a second-round multiplex PCR. TCRdb reanalysed the multiplex PCR reads using MiXCR and keeps one entry per CDR3 protein. Of 300,000 to 400,000 distinct CDR3 sequences in the sample, about a sixth are singletons; the top ten hold 12%. Source material: peripheral blood. The receptors were sampled from an adult man with Graves' ophthalmopathy.

At least ten counts were recorded for this clonotype. The gene calls are TRBV19 and TRBJ2-5; TRBD2 matches 9 bases. J gave up 4 bases and V 5 bases, and 11 bases lay outside the gene matches. The CDR3 is made up of 16 amino acids. CDR1 and CDR2 (germline): LNHDA, SQIVND (reference sequence). DNA of the CDR3: TGTGCCAGTAGTGTCCATGAGGCTAGCGGGATAGAGACCCAGTACTTC. This encodes CASSVHEASGIETQYF.

This clonotype has a count of ten or more. The chain combines TRBV2 with TRBJ2-5, with D maybe TRBD2 (6 bases). The CDR3 covers 15 residues. Deletions cut 5 bases from V and 2 bases from J, with 15 bases between. CDR1 and CDR2 (germline): SNHLY, FYNNEI. The CDR3 DNA reads as TGTGCCAGCAGTCCTGGCGGGGTATATCAAGAGACCCAGTACTTC. It is translated as CASSPGGVYQETQYF.